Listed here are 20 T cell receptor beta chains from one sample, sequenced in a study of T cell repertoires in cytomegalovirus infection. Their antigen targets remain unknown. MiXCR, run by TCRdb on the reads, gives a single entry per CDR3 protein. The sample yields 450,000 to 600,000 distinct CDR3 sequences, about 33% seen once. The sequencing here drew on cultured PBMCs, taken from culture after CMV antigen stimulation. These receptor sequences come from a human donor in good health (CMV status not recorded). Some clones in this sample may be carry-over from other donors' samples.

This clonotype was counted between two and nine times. The chain's CDR3 is CASSDPGTGSSYEQYF. The CDR3 DNA follows: TGTGCCAGCAGCGACCCCGGGACGGGAAGCTCCTACGAGCAGTACTTC. The chain carries TRBV7-9 and TRBJ2-7; D possibly uses TRBD1 or TRBD2 (5 bases each). This CDR3 contains 16 residues. V lost 5 bases and J 0 bases, leaving 17 bases between the germline ends. Germline V gene sequence: CDR1 SEHNR, CDR2 FQNEAQ (reference sequence). Complete variable domain (other parts from reference TRBV7-9 and TRBJ2-7): DTGVSQNPRHKITKRGQNVTFRCDPISEHNRLYWYRQTLGQGPEFLTYFQNEAQLEKSRLLSDRFSAERPKGSFSTLEIQRTEQGDSAMYLCASSDPGTGSSYEQYFGPGTRLTVT.

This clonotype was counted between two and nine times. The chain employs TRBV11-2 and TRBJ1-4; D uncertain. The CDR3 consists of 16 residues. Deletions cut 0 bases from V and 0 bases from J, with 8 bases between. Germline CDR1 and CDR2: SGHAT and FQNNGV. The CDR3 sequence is CASSLESRSTNEKLFF. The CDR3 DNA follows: TGTGCCAGCAGCTTAGAGTCGCGATCAACTAATGAAAAACTGTTTTTT. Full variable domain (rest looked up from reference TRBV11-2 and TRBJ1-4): EAGVAQSPRYKIIEKRQSVAFWCNPISGHATLYWYQQILGQGPKLLIQFQNNGVVDDSQLPKDRFSAERLKGVDSTLKIQPAKLEDSAVYLCASSLESRSTNEKLFFGSGTQLSVL.

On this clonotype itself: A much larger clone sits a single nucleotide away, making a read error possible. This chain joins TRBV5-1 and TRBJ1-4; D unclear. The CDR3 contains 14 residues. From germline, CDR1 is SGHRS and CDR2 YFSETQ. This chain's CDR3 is CASSLDITNEKQFF. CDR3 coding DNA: TGCGCCAGCAGCTTGGACATAACTAATGAAAAACAGTTTTTT.

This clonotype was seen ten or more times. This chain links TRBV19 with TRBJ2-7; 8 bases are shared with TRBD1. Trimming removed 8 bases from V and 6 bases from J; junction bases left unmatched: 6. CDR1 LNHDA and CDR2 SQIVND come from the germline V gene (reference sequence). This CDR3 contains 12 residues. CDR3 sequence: CASQGALGEQYV. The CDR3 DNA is TGTGCCAGTCAGGGGGCGCTGGGCGAGCAGTACGTC.

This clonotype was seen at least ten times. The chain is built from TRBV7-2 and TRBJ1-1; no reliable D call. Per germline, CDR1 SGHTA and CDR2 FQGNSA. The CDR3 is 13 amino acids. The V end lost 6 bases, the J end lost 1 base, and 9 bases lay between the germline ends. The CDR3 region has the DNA TGTGCCAGCAGTCAACACAAGAACACTGAAGCTTTCTTT. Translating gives CASSQHKNTEAFF.

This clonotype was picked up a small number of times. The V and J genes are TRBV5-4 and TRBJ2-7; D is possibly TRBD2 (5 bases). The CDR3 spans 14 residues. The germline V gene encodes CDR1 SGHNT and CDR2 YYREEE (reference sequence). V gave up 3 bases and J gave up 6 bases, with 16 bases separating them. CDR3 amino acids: CASSSGLAPGEQYF. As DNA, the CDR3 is TGTGCCAGCAGCTCCGGACTGGCTCCCGGCGAGCAGTACTTC.

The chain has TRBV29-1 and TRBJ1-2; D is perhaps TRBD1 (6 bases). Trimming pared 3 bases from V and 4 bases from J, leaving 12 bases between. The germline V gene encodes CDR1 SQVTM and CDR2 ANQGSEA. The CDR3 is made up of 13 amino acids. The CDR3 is CSVEYSGAYGYTF. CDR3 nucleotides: TGCAGCGTTGAGTACTCGGGGGCCTATGGCTACACCTTC.

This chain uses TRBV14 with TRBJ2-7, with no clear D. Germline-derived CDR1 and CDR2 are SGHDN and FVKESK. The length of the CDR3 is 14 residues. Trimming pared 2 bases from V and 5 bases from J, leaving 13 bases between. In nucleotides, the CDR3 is TGTGCCAGCAGCCAACGGCAAAGTTGTCACGAGCAGTACGTC. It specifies CASSQRQSCHEQYV.

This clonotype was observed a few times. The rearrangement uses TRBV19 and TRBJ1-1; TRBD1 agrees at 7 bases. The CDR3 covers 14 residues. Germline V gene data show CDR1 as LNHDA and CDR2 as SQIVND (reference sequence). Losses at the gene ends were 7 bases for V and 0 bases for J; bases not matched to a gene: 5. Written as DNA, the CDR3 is TGTGCCAGTACCGTCGACAGGGTGAACACTGAAGCTTTCTTT. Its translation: CASTVDRVNTEAFF. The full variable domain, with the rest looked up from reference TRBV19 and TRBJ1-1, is DGGITQSPKYLFRKEGQNVTLSCEQNLNHDAMYWYRQDPGQGLRLIYYSQIVNDFQKGDIAEGYSVSREKKESFPLTVTSAQKNPTAFYLCASTVDRVNTEAFFGQGTRLTVV.

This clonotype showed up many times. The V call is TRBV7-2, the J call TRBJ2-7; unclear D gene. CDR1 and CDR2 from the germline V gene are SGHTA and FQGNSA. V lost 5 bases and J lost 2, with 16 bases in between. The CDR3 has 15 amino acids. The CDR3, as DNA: TGTGCCAGCAGCCTCTTCGCGGACGCCACCTACGAGCAGTACGTC. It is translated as CASSLFADATYEQYV.

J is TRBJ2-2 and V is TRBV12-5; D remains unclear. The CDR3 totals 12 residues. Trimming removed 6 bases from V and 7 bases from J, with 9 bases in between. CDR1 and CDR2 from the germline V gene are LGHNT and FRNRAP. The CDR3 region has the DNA TGTGCTAGTGGAGGACCGAACGGGGAGCTGTTTTTT. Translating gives CASGGPNGELFF.

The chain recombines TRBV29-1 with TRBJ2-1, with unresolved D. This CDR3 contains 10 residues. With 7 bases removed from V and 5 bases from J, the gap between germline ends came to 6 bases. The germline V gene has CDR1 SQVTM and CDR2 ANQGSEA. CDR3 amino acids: CSASHNEQFF. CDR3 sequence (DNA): TGCAGCGCCTCACACAATGAGCAGTTCTTC.

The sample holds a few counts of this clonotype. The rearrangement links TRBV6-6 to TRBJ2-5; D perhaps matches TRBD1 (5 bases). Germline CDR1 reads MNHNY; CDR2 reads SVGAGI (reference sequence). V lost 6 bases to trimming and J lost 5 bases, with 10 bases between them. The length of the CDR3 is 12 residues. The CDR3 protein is CASRQAGETQYF. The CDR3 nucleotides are TGTGCCAGCAGACAGGCCGGGGAGACCCAGTACTTC.

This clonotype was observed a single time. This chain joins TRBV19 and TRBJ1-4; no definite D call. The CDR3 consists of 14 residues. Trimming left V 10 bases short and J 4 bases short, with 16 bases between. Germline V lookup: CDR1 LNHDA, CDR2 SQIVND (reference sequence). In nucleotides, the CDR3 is TGTGCCACAAACGGAGGCGCAGGTAATGAAAAACTGTTTTTT. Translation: CATNGGAGNEKLFF.

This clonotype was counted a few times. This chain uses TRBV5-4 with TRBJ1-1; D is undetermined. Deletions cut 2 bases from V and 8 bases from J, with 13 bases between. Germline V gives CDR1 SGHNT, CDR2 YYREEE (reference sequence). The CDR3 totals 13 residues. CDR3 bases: TGTGCCAGCAGCTTACCTCAATCAGTGGAAGCTTTCTTT. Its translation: CASSLPQSVEAFF.

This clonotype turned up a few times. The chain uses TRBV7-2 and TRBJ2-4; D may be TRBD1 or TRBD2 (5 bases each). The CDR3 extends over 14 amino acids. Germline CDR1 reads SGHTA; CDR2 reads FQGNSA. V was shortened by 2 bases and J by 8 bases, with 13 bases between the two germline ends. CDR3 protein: CASSLWGREDIQYF. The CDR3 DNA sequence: TGTGCCAGCAGCTTATGGGGGAGAGAGGACATTCAGTACTTC.

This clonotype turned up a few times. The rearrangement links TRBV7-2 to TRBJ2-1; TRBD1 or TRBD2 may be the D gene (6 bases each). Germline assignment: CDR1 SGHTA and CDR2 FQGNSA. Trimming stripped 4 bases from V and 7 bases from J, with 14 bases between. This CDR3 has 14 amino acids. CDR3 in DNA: TGTGCCAGCAGCTCCAGGGGCGGGATAAATGAGCAGTTCTTC. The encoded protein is CASSSRGGINEQFF.

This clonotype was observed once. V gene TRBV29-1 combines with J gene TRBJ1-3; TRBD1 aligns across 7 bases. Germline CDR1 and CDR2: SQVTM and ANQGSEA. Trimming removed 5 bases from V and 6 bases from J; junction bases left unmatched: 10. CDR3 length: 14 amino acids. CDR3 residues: CSVWDSSTLNTIYF. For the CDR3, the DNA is TGCAGCGTTTGGGACAGCTCTACTTTAAACACCATATATTTT. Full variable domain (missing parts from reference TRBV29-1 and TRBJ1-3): SAVISQKPSRDICQRGTSLTIQCQVDSQVTMMFWYRQQPGQSLTLIATANQGSEATYESGFVIDKFPISRPNLTFSTLTVSNMSPEDSSIYLCSVWDSSTLNTIYFGEGSWLTVV.

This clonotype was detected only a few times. DNA for the CDR3: TGTGCCAGTAGTATTTCGAAGAGCTCCTACAATGAGCAGTTCTTC. Its translation is CASSISKSSYNEQFF. V usage is TRBV19 and J usage is TRBJ2-1; D unclear. V was trimmed by 3 bases and J by 0 bases, leaving 9 bases between them. This CDR3 contains 15 residues. CDR1 is LNHDA and CDR2 is SQIVND in the germline V gene (reference sequence).

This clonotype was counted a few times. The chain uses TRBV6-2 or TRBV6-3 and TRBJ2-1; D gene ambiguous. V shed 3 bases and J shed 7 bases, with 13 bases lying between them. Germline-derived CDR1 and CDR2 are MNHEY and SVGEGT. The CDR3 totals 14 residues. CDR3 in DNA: TGTGCCAGCAGTTATATGGCCGGCCCTAATGAGCAGTTCTTC. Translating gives CASSYMAGPNEQFF.